This record concerns one T cell receptor beta chain sequence. Its antigen is unidentified. Germline V gene data show CDR1 as SGHRS and CDR2 as YFSETQ. The CDR3 loop spans 17 amino acids. Trimming removed 2 bases from V and 1 base from J; junction bases left unmatched: 8. The sample belongs to a study of T-cell memory formation after mild COVID-19. On the study more broadly: Clusters of TCRs were largely donor specific. General observations from the study: Contracting CD8+ clones were enriched in EMRA, CD4+ mainly in CM and EM. Several responding clones turned up in pre-infection memory, indicating that cross-reactive memory may have taken part. Whereas later expanders leaned CD4+, clones contracting day 15 to 85 showed a balanced CD4/CD8 makeup.

From the 5' RACE reads, TCRdb called clonotypes with MiXCR, one entry per CDR3 protein. The sample consists of hundreds of thousands of distinct CDR3 sequences, roughly 20% of them appearing once. This clonotype originated in an adult woman who had mild COVID-19 (a few samples of this study predate the infection). Cell type and time point are not known. The rearrangement uses TRBV5-1 and TRBJ2-3; 9 bases are a match to TRBD2. Sequenced input: PBMCs or a T cell subset sorted from them (not recorded which). CDR3 in DNA: TGCGCCAGCAGCTTCGGGCTAGCGGGGTGGGGCACAGATACGCAGTATTTT. This sequence encodes CASSFGLAGWGTDTQYF.